This T cell receptor (beta chain) is drawn from a study of graft-versus-host responses after intestinal transplantation (dated by TCRdb to 2020 to 2022). Turning to the overall study: The transplants that recipients got were multivisceral, liver-intestinal, or isolated intestinal. All recipients received anti-thymocyte globulin induction followed by maintenance tacrolimus and steroids for around 3 years. Graft-versus-host and host-versus-graft alloreactive T cell clones were tracked in the graft, circulation and bone marrow after intestinal transplantation using bulk TCR-beta CDR3 sequencing. Alloreactive clones were identified by sequencing pre-transplant mixed lymphocyte reaction products and comparing these products with unstimulated pre-transplant donor and recipient T cells. Of the approximately 24 intestinal transplant recipients enrolled in the cohort, one of whom was a retransplant, a few patients without pretransplant specimens were excluded. Donor T cell macrochimerism was defined as a peak of at least 4% donor T cells among recipient peripheral blood mononuclear cells. Rather than being sequenced by the commercial service, samples from a few later patients were sequenced in-house on an Illumina MiSeq and processed with MiXCR.

To isolate intraepithelial and lamina propria lymphocytes from graft specimens, dithiothreitol, EDTA incubations and collagenase D digestion were used. Bulk TCR-beta sequencing was performed on serial intestinal graft biopsy specimens collected as late as 600 days after transplant. The method behind the library was the immunoSEQ multiplex PCR assay. Adaptive Biotechnologies carried out high-throughput TCR-beta CDR3 sequencing of genomic DNA for most patients. In the source study's methods: TCR sequencing data for some 17 patients were retrieved from Adaptive's ImmunoSEQ software; a few other patients were processed with MiXCR and VDJtools. CDR3 nucleotide sequences shared by donor and recipient were removed because the origin of these sequences could not be assigned. At least 2-fold expansion over unstimulated cells and a minimum CFSE-low frequency of 0.002% (template counts) or 0.001% (read counts) were required for clones to be classified as alloreactive. Mappable clones were those detected in sequenced pre-transplant spleen, lymph node, or MLR CFSE-low populations of the donor or recipient. The cumulative frequency of alloreactive clones was calculated as a percentage of all sequences, weighted by copy number. This is the immuneACCESS table as TCRdb keeps it, with only in-frame sequences that have V and J called. A part of the clones is gone; compared with another copy, unresolved V genes explain less than half, and the rest is unexplained. Clonal size and the V and J genes are those of that table, whereas D and trimming came from the DNA. The sample yields around 17,000 clones; roughly 80% were counted once. Of the sample, 7% to 8% falls within the top ten clones.

Overall study results and their limits: Early after transplant, peak levels of circulating GvH clones were found to be associated with declines in HvG clones. The conclusions were limited by the relatively low number and heterogeneity of the intestinal transplant patients. High GvH to HvG T cell clonal ratios were observed in the allografts of patients with donor T cell macrochimerism. GvH clones were detected in recipient bone marrow, and some of these GvH clones were observed earlier in ileal mucosa or blood, consistent with an intestinal mucosal origin.

As to this clone: Its recognized antigen is unknown. No quality values exist for individual bases; no much larger clone is one base distant.

This specimen was ileum tissue, taken around 470 days after intestinal transplant. The clonotype originates from a human patient who received an intestinal transplant, so some T cells may come from the graft donor.

CDR3 protein: CSVAGSEAFF. The nucleotides are TGCAGCGTTGCAGGGTCTGAAGCTTTCTTT. In this chain, TRBV29-1 is recombined with TRBJ1-1; the D region possibly corresponds to TRBD1 (5 bases align). CDR1 and CDR2, looked up from the germline V gene, are SQVTM and ANQGSEA. V and J are truncated by 4 bases and 6 bases respectively, leaving an intervening sequence of 6 bases. Measured from the cysteine to the phenylalanine, the CDR3 is 10 residues long. The DNA shown is the 30-base CDR3, in frame from base 1.